The rows below give T cell receptor beta chains drawn from one sample of a study of blood T cell repertoires in COVID-19. Only in-frame clones appear in the TCRdb table, and some are missing; sequencing was by immunoSEQ multiplex PCR. This table holds about 480,000 clones, roughly 88% found once. The sequenced sample consisted of PBMCs or T cells enriched from blood (not recorded which). The receptors were sampled from a woman between 40 and 55 years old who had recovered from COVID-19. Both conserved end residues are part of each CDR3. The order of the fields is clone size, J gene, V gene, D gene, CDR3 DNA, CDR3 protein. The D gene is left open where the match is weak. Part of the rows lack a size; the others show once, few, many or a class for expanded clones.

>NA|TRBJ1-6|TRBV27|NA
TGTGCCAGCAGTTTATCGGTCCCAGGGGTGAGTACACCCCTCCACTTT
CASSLSVPGVSTPLHF
>once|TRBJ1-2|TRBV10-3|NA
TGTGCCATCAGTGGGGGAGCTGACAACTATGGCTACACCTTC
CAISGGADNYGYTF
>NA|TRBJ2-1|TRBV9|NA
TGTGCCAGCAGCGTAGGTGCAGGATCCTACAATGAGCAGTTCTTC
CASSVGAGSYNEQFF
>NA|TRBJ2-7|TRBV29-1|TRBD2
TGCAGCGTTGCACCGCGGGGGGGTATCTACGAGCAGTACTTC
CSVAPRGGIYEQYF
>NA|TRBJ2-3|TRBV27|NA
TGTGCCAGCAGAGGACAGACCAGTGGACCAGATACGCAGTATTTT
CASRGQTSGPDTQYF
>NA|TRBJ2-6|TRBV12-5|NA
TGTGCTAGTGGTTTGGTCTCCACGACTAGTTCTGGGGCCAACGTCCTGACTTTC
CASGLVSTTSSGANVLTF
>NA|TRBJ2-7|TRBV27|TRBD2
TGTGCCAGCAGTTTAAGCGGGGTCTACGAGCAGTACTTC
CASSLSGVYEQYF
>NA|TRBJ2-7|TRBV25-1|NA
TGTGCCAGCAGAACCAGGGGCGTACCCTACGAGCAGTACTTC
CASRTRGVPYEQYF
>NA|TRBJ1-2|TRBV19|TRBD1
TGTGCCAGCAACTATTTGGGACAGGGGGCCGTGGGCTACACCTTC
CASNYLGQGAVGYTF
>NA|TRBJ2-7|TRBV15|NA
TGTGCCACCAGCAGCCTCGGCGGAGAGTACGAGCAGTACTTC
CATSSLGGEYEQYF
>once|TRBJ2-7|TRBV18|NA
TGTGCCAGCTCACCCCAGGACAGCGGCTCCTACGAGCAGTACTTC
CASSPQDSGSYEQYF
>once|TRBJ2-7|TRBV5-5|TRBD2
TGTGCCAGCGGGCGGGAGTTCTACGAGCAGTACTTC
CASGREFYEQYF
>NA|TRBJ1-2|TRBV19|NA
TGTGCCAGTACCGAACAGGGATATGATGGCTACACCTTC
CASTEQGYDGYTF
>once|TRBJ2-1|TRBV25-1|TRBD2
TGTGCCAGCAGTTGGACTAGCGGGGGCGGTGAGCAGTTCTTC
CASSWTSGGGEQFF
>NA|TRBJ2-3|TRBV11-3|TRBD1
TGTGCCAGCAGCCTAGAAGGGACAGGGGCCCCAGATACGCAGTATTTT
CASSLEGTGAPDTQYF